What follows describes a single T cell receptor (beta chain). The V and J ends lost 5 bases and 7 bases respectively, with 13 bases between them. The CDR3 is 13 amino acids. Germline V gene sequence: CDR1 SGHTS, CDR2 YDEGEE. TCRdb's table, derived via immunoSEQ multiplex PCR, lists solely in-frame clones and lacks some. The profile shows about 160,000 clones, roughly 91% of them singletons. These data belong to a study of cytomegalovirus exposure and HLA in healthy donors. The chain recombines TRBV5-8 with TRBJ1-5; D may be TRBD1 (6 bases). This clonotype was obtained from a woman under 30 in good health and CMV-seropositive. The sample taken for sequencing was PBMCs. CDR3 in amino acids: CASRETGSQPQHF. The CDR3 DNA sequence: TGTGCCAGCAGGGAAACAGGGAGCCAGCCCCAGCATTTT.